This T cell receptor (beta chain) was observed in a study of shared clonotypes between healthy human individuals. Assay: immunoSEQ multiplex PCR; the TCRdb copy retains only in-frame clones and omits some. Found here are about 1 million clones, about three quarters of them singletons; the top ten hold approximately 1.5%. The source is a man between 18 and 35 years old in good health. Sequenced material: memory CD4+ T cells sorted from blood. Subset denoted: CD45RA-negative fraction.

The CDR3: CASSVRLSEQYF. The DNA of the CDR3 is TGTGCCAGCAGCGTTAGGTTGTCCGAGCAGTACTTC. V is TRBV7-9 and J is TRBJ2-7; no clear D gene. Deletions cut 5 bases from V and 6 bases from J, with 11 bases between. The length of the CDR3 is 12 residues. Germline V gene sequence: CDR1 SEHNR, CDR2 FQNEAQ (reference sequence).